The next 16 T cell receptor beta chains were all read from a single sample in a study of CD8 T cells in ankylosing spondylitis. TCRdb reprocessed the 5' RACE reads with MiXCR, giving one entry per CDR3 protein. Of 150,000 to 200,000 distinct CDR3 sequences listed, 11% are singletons. The sequenced sample consisted of blood, either unsorted or a sorted T cell fraction (not recorded which). The source of these receptors is a male donor with ankylosing spondylitis or in good health (not recorded which).

There are many counts of this clonotype. The rearrangement uses TRBV5-5 and TRBJ2-5; D perhaps matches TRBD1 (6 bases). CDR3 length: 15 amino acids. Trimming took 2 bases from V and 4 from J, leaving 15 bases between them. Per germline, CDR1 SGHKS and CDR2 YYEKEE (reference sequence). CDR3: CASSFTGIKIETQYF. The DNA for the CDR3 is TGTGCCAGCAGCTTCACAGGGATAAAGATAGAGACCCAGTACTTC.

The table lists this clonotype with a few counts. The V and J genes are TRBV14 and TRBJ1-1; 7 bases are shared with TRBD1. The length of the CDR3 is 17 residues. J gave up 4 bases and V 7 bases, and 18 bases lay outside the gene matches. Germline-derived CDR1 and CDR2 are SGHDN and FVKESK. The DNA of the CDR3 is TGTGCCAGCACCGTGAGGATGGGGGACAGCCATAGCACTGAAGCTTTCTTT. It specifies CASTVRMGDSHSTEAFF. The whole variable domain, filled in from reference TRBV14 and TRBJ1-1, reads EAGVTQFPSHSVIEKGQTVTLRCDPISGHDNLYWYRRVMGKEIKFLLHFVKESKQDESGMPNNRFLAERTGGTYSTLKVQPAELEDSGVYFCASTVRMGDSHSTEAFFGQGTRLTVV.

This clonotype appeared many times. The V call is TRBV20-1, the J call TRBJ1-2; D not certain. CDR1 DFQATT and CDR2 SNEGSKA come from the germline V gene (reference sequence). Deletions cut 5 bases from V and 0 bases from J, with 10 bases between. The CDR3 runs to 13 residues. The CDR3 is CSARSYPNYGYTF. Written as DNA, the CDR3 is TGCAGTGCTCGGTCCTACCCTAACTATGGCTACACCTTC.

The J gene is TRBJ1-3, the V gene TRBV12-3 or TRBV12-4; TRBD1 matches at 7 bases. V trimming: 2 bases; J trimming: 8 bases; junction bases outside the gene matches: 27. CDR3 length: 21 amino acids. CDR3 protein: CASSLQLRVWTGQTEGYTIYF. DNA for the CDR3: TGTGCCAGCAGTTTACAATTGCGGGTGTGGACAGGCCAAACGGAGGGGTACACCATATATTTT.

As to this clonotype: This may be a read error, as it is one base from a much larger clone. The genes are TRBV6-6 and TRBJ2-7; D is undetermined. The CDR3 is 12 amino acids. The germline CDR1 and CDR2 sequences are MNHNY and SVGAGI (reference sequence). The CDR3 DNA is TGTGCCAGCAGTTTGGGCAACTACGAGCAGTGCTTC. Its translation is CASSLGNYEQCF.

For this clonotype: This clone may be a read error of a much larger clone one base away. The chain links TRBV4-2 to TRBJ2-7; no firm D call. The germline V gene encodes CDR1 LGHNA and CDR2 YNFKEQ. The CDR3 is 13 amino acids. Written as DNA, the CDR3 is TGTGTCAGCAGCCAAGTTGGCAACTACGAGCAGTACTTC. Amino acid sequence: CVSSQVGNYEQYF.

At least ten counts were recorded for this clonotype. V and J are TRBV10-3 and TRBJ2-5, with TRBD1 as a possible D gene (5 bases). Trimming took 0 bases from V and 3 from J, leaving 5 bases between them. Germline V CDR1 and CDR2: ENHRY, SYGVKD. The CDR3 runs to 13 residues. This chain's CDR3 is CAISESQEETQYF. CDR3 coding DNA: TGTGCCATCAGTGAGTCACAGGAAGAGACCCAGTACTTC.

This clonotype was seen more than once but under ten times. V is TRBV7-2 and J is TRBJ2-2, with 9 positions matching TRBD2. Germline CDR1 reads SGHTA; CDR2 reads FQGNSA. The V segment lost 3 bases and the J segment 0 bases; nucleotides outside the gene matches: 2. This CDR3 is built from 16 residues. The CDR3 DNA follows: TGTGCCAGCAGCTTTCTAGCGGGGACGAACACCGGGGAGCTGTTTTTT. Protein product: CASSFLAGTNTGELFF.

This clonotype was counted between two and nine times. The chain has TRBV14 and TRBJ2-3; D call uncertain. Germline assignment: CDR1 SGHDN and CDR2 FVKESK. Trimming took 0 bases from V and 2 from J, leaving 12 bases between them. The CDR3 extends over 16 amino acids. The CDR3 sequence: CASSQDQVLPTDTQYF. The DNA of the CDR3 is TGTGCCAGCAGCCAAGATCAGGTCCTGCCCACAGATACGCAGTATTTT.

The V and J genes are TRBV12-5 and TRBJ2-5, with 7 bases matching TRBD1. Germline V lookup: CDR1 LGHNT, CDR2 FRNRAP. The CDR3 has 15 residues. V shed 6 bases, J shed 2 bases, and the junction held 9 bases outside the gene matches. In nucleotides, the CDR3 is TGTGCTAGTGGAATGCAAGGGGGCCGTCAAGAGACCCAGTACTTC. Translation: CASGMQGGRQETQYF.

The chain has TRBV5-1 and TRBJ1-5; 8 bases agree with TRBD1. Trimming cost V 4 bases and J 6 bases; bases outside gene matches: 6. This CDR3 contains 14 residues. CDR1 is SGHRS and CDR2 is YFSETQ in the germline V gene. The CDR3 protein is CASSPGQGSQPQHF. CDR3 coding DNA: TGCGCCAGCAGCCCCGGACAGGGCAGTCAGCCCCAGCATTTT.

This rearrangement joins TRBV4-3 to TRBJ2-2, with D unclear. The CDR3 length is 15 residues. Per germline, CDR1 LGHNA and CDR2 YSLEER. The V and J ends lost 2 bases and 5 bases respectively, with 12 bases between them. The CDR3 is CASSQIPQVTGELFF. For the CDR3, the DNA is TGCGCCAGCAGCCAAATCCCGCAGGTTACCGGGGAGCTGTTTTTT.

This clonotype was counted only a few times. The rearrangement joins TRBV11-2 to TRBJ2-3; D gene ambiguous. This CDR3 has 15 amino acids. The V end was cut by 2 bases, the J end by 2 bases, with 11 bases between. The germline V gene has CDR1 SGHAT and CDR2 FQNNGV. CDR3 bases: TGTGCCAGCAGCTTATTTAGGGCTCTCACAGATACGCAGTATTTT. This encodes CASSLFRALTDTQYF.

There are many counts of this clonotype. The chain employs TRBV12-3 or TRBV12-4 and TRBJ2-2; D possibly corresponds to TRBD1 (5 bases). The CDR3 extends over 13 amino acids. The germline V and J ends were trimmed by 6 bases and 3 bases, with 8 bases remaining between them. The CDR3 sequence is CASRPGYTGELFF. The CDR3 region has the DNA TGTGCCAGCAGACCAGGGTACACCGGGGAGCTGTTTTTT.

This clonotype appeared many times. The chain combines TRBV20-1 with TRBJ2-1; D might be TRBD1 (5 bases). The ends were cut back, 5 bases at V and 3 bases at J, with 14 bases in the middle. CDR1 and CDR2 from the germline V gene are DFQATT and SNEGSKA (reference sequence). The CDR3 length is 14 residues. The CDR3 region is CSAPTEAFYNEQFF. CDR3 in DNA: TGCAGTGCTCCGACAGAGGCCTTCTACAATGAGCAGTTCTTC.

The chain employs TRBV20-1 and TRBJ2-5, with TRBD2 as a possible D gene (5 bases). Trimming took off 6 bases at V and 2 bases at J, with 10 bases between the two ends. Looked up from germline, CDR1 is DFQATT and CDR2 is SNEGSKA (reference sequence). This CDR3 spans 12 amino acids. The CDR3 sequence is CSAQRLQETQYF. The CDR3 DNA reads as TGCAGTGCCCAGCGGTTACAAGAGACCCAGTACTTC.